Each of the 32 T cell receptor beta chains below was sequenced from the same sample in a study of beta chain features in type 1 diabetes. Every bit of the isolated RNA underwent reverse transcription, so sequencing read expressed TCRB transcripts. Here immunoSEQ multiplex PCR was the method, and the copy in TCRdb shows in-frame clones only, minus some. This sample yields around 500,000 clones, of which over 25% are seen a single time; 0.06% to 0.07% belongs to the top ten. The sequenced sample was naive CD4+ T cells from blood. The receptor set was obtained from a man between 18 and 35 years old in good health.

The CDR3 loop reads CASSAGQLQETQYF. In nucleotides, the CDR3 is TGCGCCAGCAGCGCGGGACAGTTACAAGAGACCCAGTACTTC. The chain is built from TRBV5-1 and TRBJ2-5, with D maybe TRBD1 (7 bases). The germline CDR1 and CDR2 sequences are SGHRS and YFSETQ. This CDR3 spans 14 amino acids. Trimming removed 4 bases at V and 2 bases at J, with 12 bases between. Full variable domain (missing parts from reference TRBV5-1 and TRBJ2-5): KAGVTQTPRYLIKTRGQQVTLSCSPISGHRSVSWYQQTPGQGLQFLFEYFSETQRNKGNFPGRFSGRQFSNSRSEMNVSTLELGDSALYLCASSAGQLQETQYFGPGTRLLVL.

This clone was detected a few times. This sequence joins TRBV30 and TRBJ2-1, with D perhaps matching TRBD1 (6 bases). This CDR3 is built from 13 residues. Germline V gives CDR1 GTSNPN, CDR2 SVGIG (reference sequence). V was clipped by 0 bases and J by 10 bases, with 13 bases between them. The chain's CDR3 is CAWSVLWGTEQFF. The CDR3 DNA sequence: TGTGCCTGGAGTGTACTATGGGGGACAGAGCAGTTCTTC.

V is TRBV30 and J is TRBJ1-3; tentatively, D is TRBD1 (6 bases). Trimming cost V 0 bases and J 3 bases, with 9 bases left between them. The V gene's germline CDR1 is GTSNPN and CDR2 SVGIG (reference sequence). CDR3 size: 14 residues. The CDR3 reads CAWSVQGIGNTIYF. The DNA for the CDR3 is TGTGCCTGGAGTGTACAGGGAATTGGAAACACCATATATTTT.

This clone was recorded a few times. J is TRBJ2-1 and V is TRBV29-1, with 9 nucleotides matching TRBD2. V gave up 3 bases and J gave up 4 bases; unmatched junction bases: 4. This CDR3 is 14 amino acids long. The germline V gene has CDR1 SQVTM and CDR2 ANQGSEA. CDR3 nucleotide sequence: TGCAGCGTTGATGGCGGGAGGGTATACAATGAGCAGTTCTTC. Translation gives CSVDGGRVYNEQFF.

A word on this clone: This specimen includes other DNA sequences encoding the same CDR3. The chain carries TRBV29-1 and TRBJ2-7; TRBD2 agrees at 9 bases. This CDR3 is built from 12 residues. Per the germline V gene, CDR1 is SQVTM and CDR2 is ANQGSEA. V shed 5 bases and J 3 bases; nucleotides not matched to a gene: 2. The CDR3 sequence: CSVRSGSYEQYF. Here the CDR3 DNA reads TGCAGCGTTCGTAGCGGGAGCTACGAGCAGTACTTC.

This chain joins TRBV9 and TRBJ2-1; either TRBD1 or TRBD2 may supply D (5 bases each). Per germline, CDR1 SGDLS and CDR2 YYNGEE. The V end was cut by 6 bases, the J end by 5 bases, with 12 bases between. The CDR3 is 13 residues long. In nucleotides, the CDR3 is TGTGCCAGCAACGGTGGGGGAAACAATGAGCAGTTCTTC. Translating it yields CASNGGGNNEQFF.

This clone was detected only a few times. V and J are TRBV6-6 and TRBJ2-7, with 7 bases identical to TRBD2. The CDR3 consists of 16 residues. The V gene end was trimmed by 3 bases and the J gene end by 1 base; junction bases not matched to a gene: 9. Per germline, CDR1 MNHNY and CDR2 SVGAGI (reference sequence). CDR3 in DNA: TGTGCCAGCAGTTATGCCCCTAGCGGCCTATCCTACGAGCAGTACTTC. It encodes CASSYAPSGLSYEQYF.

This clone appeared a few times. The CDR3 DNA reads TGCGCCAGCAGCCATCGACAGGGGAGCTATGGCTACACCTTC. Translating it yields CASSHRQGSYGYTF. The chain has TRBV4-3 and TRBJ1-2; 8 bases line up with TRBD1. The CDR3 runs 14 residues. Germline V gene sequence: CDR1 LGHNA, CDR2 YSLEER. Trimming at V came to 3 bases and at J to 4 bases, leaving 4 bases not matched to a gene.

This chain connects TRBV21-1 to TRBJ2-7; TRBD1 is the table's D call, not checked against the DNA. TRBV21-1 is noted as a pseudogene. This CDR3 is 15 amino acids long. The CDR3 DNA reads TGTGCCAGCAGCAAAGCGCAGGGGGCAGCCTACGAGCAGTACTTC. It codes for CASSKAQGAAYEQYF.

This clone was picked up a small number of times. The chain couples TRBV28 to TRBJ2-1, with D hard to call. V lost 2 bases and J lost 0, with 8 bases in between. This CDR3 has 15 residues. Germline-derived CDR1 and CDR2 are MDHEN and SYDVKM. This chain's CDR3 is CASSLTPNSYNEQFF. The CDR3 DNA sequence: TGTGCCAGCAGTTTAACCCCTAACTCCTACAATGAGCAGTTCTTC.

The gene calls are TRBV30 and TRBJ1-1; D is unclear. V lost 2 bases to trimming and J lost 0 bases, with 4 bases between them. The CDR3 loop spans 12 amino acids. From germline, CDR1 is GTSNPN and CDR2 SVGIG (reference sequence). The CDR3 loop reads CAWSRMNTEAFF. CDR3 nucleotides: TGTGCCTGGAGTCGGATGAACACTGAAGCTTTCTTT. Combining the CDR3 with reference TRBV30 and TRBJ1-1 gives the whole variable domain SQTIHQWPATLVQPVGSPLSLECTVEGTSNPNLYWYRQAAGRGLQLLFYSVGIGQISSEVPQNLSASRPQDRQFILSSKKLLLSDSGFYLCAWSRMNTEAFFGQGTRLTVV.

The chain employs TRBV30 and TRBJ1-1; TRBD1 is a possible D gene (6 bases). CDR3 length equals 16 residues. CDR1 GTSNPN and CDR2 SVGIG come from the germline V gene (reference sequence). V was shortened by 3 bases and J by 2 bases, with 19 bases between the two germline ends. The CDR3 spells CAWSGSRGTLNTEAFF. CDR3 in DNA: TGTGCCTGGAGCGGATCGAGGGGGACCCTTAACACTGAAGCTTTCTTT.

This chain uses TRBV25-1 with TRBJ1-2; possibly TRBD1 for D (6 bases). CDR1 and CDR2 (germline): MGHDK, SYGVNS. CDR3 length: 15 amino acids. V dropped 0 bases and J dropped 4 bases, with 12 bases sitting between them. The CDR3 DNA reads TGTGCCAGCAGTGAATATGGGGGCTTAACCTATGGCTACACCTTC. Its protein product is CASSEYGGLTYGYTF.

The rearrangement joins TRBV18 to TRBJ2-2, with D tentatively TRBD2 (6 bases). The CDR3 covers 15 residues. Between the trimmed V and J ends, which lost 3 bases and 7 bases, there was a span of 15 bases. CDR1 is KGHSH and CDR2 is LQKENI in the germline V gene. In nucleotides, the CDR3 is TGTGCCAGCTCACCGTACGGGAGCCCCAGCGGGGAGCTGTTTTTT. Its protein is CASSPYGSPSGELFF.

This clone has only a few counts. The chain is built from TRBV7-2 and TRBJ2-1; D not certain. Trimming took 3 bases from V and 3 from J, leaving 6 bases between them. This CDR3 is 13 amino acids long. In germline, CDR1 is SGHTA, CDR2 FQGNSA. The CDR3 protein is CASSFTHYNEQFF. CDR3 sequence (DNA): TGTGCCAGCAGCTTTACCCACTACAATGAGCAGTTCTTC.

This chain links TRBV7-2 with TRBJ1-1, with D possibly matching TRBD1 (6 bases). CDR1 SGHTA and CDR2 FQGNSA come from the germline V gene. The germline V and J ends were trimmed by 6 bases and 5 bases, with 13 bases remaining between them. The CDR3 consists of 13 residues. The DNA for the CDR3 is TGTGCCAGCAGTCAGGGGTTTAGAACTGAAGCTTTCTTT. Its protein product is CASSQGFRTEAFF.

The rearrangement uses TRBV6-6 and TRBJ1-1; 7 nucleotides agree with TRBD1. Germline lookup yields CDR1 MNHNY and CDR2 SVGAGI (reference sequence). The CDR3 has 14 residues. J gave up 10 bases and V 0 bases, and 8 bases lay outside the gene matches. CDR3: CASSYSDLGQAAFF. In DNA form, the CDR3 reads TGTGCCAGCAGTTACTCAGATCTAGGACAGGCAGCTTTCTTT.

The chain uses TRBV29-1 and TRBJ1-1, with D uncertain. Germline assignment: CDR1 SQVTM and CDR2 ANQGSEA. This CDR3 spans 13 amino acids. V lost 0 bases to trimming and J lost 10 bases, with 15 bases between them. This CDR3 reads CSVEDPASKGAFF. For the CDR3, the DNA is TGCAGCGTTGAAGATCCCGCATCGAAGGGAGCTTTCTTT.

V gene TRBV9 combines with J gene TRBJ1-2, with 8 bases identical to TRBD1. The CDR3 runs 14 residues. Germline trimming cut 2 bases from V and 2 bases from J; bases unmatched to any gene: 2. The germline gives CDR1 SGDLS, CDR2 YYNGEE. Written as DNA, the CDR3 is TGTGCCAGCAGCGTGGACAGGGCGAACTATGGCTACACCTTC. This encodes CASSVDRANYGYTF.

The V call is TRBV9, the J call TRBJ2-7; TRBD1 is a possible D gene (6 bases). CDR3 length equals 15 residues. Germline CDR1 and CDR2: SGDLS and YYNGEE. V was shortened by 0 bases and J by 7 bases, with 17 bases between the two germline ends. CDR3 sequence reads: CASSVGGGWDEEQYF. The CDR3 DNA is TGTGCCAGCAGCGTAGGTGGGGGCTGGGATGAGGAGCAGTACTTC.

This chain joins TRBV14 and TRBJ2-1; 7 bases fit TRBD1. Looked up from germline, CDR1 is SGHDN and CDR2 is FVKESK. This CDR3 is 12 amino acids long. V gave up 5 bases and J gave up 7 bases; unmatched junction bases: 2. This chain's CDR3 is CASSDRVNEQFF. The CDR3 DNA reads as TGTGCCAGCAGCGACAGGGTTAATGAGCAGTTCTTC.

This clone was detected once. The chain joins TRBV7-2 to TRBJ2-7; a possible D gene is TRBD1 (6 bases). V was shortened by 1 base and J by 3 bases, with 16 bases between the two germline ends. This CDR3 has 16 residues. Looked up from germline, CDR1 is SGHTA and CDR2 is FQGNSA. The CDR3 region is CASSLVPDRLIYEQYF. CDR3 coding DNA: TGTGCCAGCAGCTTAGTGCCTGACAGGCTAATCTACGAGCAGTACTTC.

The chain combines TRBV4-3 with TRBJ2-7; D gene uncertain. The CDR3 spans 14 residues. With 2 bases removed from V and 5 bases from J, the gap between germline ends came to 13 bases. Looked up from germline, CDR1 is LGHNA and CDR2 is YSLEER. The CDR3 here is CASSQQAGRDEQYF. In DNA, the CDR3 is TGCGCCAGCAGCCAACAGGCCGGTCGAGACGAGCAGTACTTC.

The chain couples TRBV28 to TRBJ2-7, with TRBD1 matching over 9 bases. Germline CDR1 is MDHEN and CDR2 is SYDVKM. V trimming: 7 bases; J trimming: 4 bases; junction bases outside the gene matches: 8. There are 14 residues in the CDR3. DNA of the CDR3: TGTGCCAGCAACTCTCCGGGACAGGGATACGAGCAGTACTTC. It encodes CASNSPGQGYEQYF.

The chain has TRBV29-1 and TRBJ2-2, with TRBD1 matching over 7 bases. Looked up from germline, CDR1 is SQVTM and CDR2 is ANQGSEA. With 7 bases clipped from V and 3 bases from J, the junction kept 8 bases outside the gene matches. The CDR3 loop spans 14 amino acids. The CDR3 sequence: CSAATGTDTGELFF. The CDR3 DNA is TGCAGCGCTGCGACAGGGACGGACACCGGGGAGCTGTTTTTT.

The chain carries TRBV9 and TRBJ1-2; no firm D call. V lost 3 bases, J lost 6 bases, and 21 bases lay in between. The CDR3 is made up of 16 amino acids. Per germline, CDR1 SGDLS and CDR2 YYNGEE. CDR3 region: CASSERPITGSHGYTF. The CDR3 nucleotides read TGTGCCAGCAGCGAGAGACCGATTACGGGGTCCCATGGCTACACCTTC.

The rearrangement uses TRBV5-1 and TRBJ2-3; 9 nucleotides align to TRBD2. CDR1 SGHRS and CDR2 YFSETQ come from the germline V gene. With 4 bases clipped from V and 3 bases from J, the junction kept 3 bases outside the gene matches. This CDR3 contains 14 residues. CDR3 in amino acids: CASSPGLATDTQYF. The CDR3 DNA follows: TGCGCCAGCAGCCCGGGACTAGCAACAGATACGCAGTATTTT. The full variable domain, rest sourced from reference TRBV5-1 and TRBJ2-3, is KAGVTQTPRYLIKTRGQQVTLSCSPISGHRSVSWYQQTPGQGLQFLFEYFSETQRNKGNFPGRFSGRQFSNSRSEMNVSTLELGDSALYLCASSPGLATDTQYFGPGTRLTVL.

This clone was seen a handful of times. The CDR3 bases are TGCAGCGTTTCAGCGACAACTAATGAAAAACTGTTTTTT. Its translation is CSVSATTNEKLFF. The rearrangement links TRBV29-1 to TRBJ1-4, with D unresolved. CDR3 size: 13 residues. V was clipped by 5 bases and J by 0 bases, with 7 bases between them. The germline V gene encodes CDR1 SQVTM and CDR2 ANQGSEA.

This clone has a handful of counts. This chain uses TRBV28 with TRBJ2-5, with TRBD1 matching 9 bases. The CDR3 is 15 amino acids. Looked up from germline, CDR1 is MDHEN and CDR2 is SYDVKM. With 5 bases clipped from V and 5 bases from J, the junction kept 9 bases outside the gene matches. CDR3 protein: CASSRPGQGGETQYF. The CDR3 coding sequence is TGTGCCAGCAGTCGACCGGGACAGGGTGGGGAGACCCAGTACTTC.

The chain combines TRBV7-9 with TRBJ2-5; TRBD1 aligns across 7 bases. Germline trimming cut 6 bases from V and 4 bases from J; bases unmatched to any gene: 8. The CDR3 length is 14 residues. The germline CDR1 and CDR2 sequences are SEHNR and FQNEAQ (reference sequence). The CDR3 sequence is CASSLQGTPETQYF. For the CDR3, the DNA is TGTGCCAGCAGTTTACAGGGGACCCCAGAGACCCAGTACTTC.

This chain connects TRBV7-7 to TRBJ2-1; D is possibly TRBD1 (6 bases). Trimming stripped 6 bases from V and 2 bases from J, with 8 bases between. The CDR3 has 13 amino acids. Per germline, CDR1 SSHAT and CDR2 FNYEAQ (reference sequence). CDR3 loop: CASSTGPYNEQFF. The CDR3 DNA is TGTGCCAGCAGTACAGGGCCCTACAATGAGCAGTTCTTC.

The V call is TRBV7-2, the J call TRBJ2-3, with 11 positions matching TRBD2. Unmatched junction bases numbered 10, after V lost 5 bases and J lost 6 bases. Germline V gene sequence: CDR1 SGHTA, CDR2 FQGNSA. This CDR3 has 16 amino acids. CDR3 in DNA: TGTGCCAGCAGCATCCGTAGCGGGAGGGCCGTGGATACGCAGTATTTT. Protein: CASSIRSGRAVDTQYF.